This T cell receptor beta chain originates from a study of CD8 T cells in Susac syndrome. V dropped 1 base and J dropped 4 bases, with 10 bases sitting between them. Germline CDR1 is SEHNR and CDR2 is FQNEAQ (reference sequence). This CDR3 is built from 14 residues. After extraction with the RNeasy kit, roughly 0.5 to 1 ug of the RNA was reverse transcribed using random hexamers. TCRdb reprocessed the immunoSEQ multiplex PCR reads via MiXCR and lists one record per CDR3 protein. The top ten hold about 0.17% of the sample, which has about 190,000 distinct CDR3 sequences, roughly 94% seen once. FACS was used to enrich TEMRA cells, whereas the CD8+ and CD4+ T cells were obtained by negative isolation.

Sequencing used CD8+ T cells from PBMCs. The chain employs TRBV7-9 and TRBJ1-2; a weak D match, TRBD1 (5 bases). The sequence was obtained from a human donor with Susac syndrome. The CDR3 nucleotides read TGTGCCAGCAGCTTAGACGGGGGAGGCTATGGCTACACCTTC. It translates to CASSLDGGGYGYTF.